The 6 T cell receptor beta chains below were found in one sample sequenced in a study of cytomegalovirus exposure and HLA in healthy donors. The PCR used 60 Vbeta and 13 Jbeta primers. The table came from immunoSEQ multiplex PCR; TCRdb's copy has only in-frame clones and leaves some out. The data show some 84,000 clones, 63% seen once. Sequences were obtained from PBMCs. These receptors all stem from a middle-aged woman in good health and CMV-seropositive.

This clone occurred once. CDR3 sequence: CASSGSHGVNTQYF. As DNA, the CDR3 is TGTGCCAGCAGCGGATCTCACGGGGTAAATACGCAGTATTTT. V is TRBV9 and J is TRBJ2-3; possibly TRBD2 for D (5 bases). V dropped 3 bases and J dropped 7 bases, with 15 bases sitting between them. This CDR3 is built from 14 residues. The germline V gene has CDR1 SGDLS and CDR2 YYNGEE.

The sample holds one count of this clone. V gene TRBV6-5 combines with J gene TRBJ1-1, with no clear D. The CDR3 has 15 residues. Trimming cost V 0 bases and J 10 bases, with 18 bases left between them. CDR1 MNHEY and CDR2 SVGAGI come from the germline V gene. CDR3 nucleotide sequence: TGTGCCAGCAGTTACTCCGGTAGCTCGCTCCTTCCAGCTTTCTTT. Translating it yields CASSYSGSSLLPAFF.

Here the CDR3 reads CASRSQGRLGYEQYF. CDR3 DNA sequence: TGTGCCAGTAGGAGCCAGGGAAGGCTTGGCTACGAGCAGTACTTC. The chain has TRBV19 and TRBJ2-7, with a tentative D call TRBD1 (5 bases). Germline loops: CDR1 LNHDA, CDR2 SQIVND (reference sequence). Trimming took 6 bases from V and 3 from J, leaving 18 bases between them. CDR3 length: 15 residues. The whole variable domain, remainder taken from reference TRBV19 and TRBJ2-7, is DGGITQSPKYLFRKEGQNVTLSCEQNLNHDAMYWYRQDPGQGLRLIYYSQIVNDFQKGDIAEGYSVSREKKESFPLTVTSAQKNPTAFYLCASRSQGRLGYEQYFGPGTRLTVT.

This chain links TRBV5-1 with TRBJ2-1, with a tentative D call TRBD1 (6 bases). CDR1 is SGHRS, CDR2 YFSETQ, per germline. V was shortened by 3 bases and J by 5 bases, with 15 bases between the two germline ends. The CDR3 contains 15 residues. CDR3 residues: CASSSGTTVDNEQFF. The CDR3, as DNA: TGCGCCAGCAGCTCCGGGACAACAGTCGACAATGAGCAGTTCTTC.

V gene TRBV28 combines with J gene TRBJ2-2, with D maybe TRBD2 (6 bases). Germline lookup yields CDR1 MDHEN and CDR2 SYDVKM. Trimming pared 6 bases from V and 6 bases from J, leaving 14 bases between. The CDR3 spans 14 residues. This CDR3 reads CASRIPREAGELFF. CDR3 nucleotides: TGTGCCAGCAGGATACCCAGGGAGGCCGGGGAGCTGTTTTTT.

This chain uses TRBV5-1 with TRBJ1-1, with D hard to call. Germline CDR1 and CDR2: SGHRS and YFSETQ. Trimming removed 0 bases from V and 1 base from J, with 10 bases in between. The length of the CDR3 is 15 residues. CDR3 in DNA: TGCGCCAGCAGCTTGGTGGGTCCAGGGAACACTGAAGCTTTCTTT. It translates to CASSLVGPGNTEAFF.